These 17 T cell receptor beta chains share one sample of origin, sequenced in a study of response to subunit inactivated influenza vaccine. TCRdb called the RT-PCR reads again in MiXCR, with one record for every CDR3 protein. The sample yields over 750,000 distinct CDR3 sequences, 21% seen once. This material consisted of PBMCs from blood, taken around 5 days after vaccination. Source of these receptors: a man in his fifties or sixties who received an inactivated influenza vaccine.

The rearrangement uses TRBV6-1 and TRBJ2-4; D not certain. This CDR3 contains 16 residues. The germline V and J ends were trimmed by 6 bases and 7 bases, with 22 bases remaining between them. Germline V gene lookup returns CDR1 MNHNS and CDR2 SASEGT. The CDR3 reads CASRSPRGGDGNIQYF. The CDR3 bases are TGTGCCAGCAGGTCTCCCCGTGGTGGCGATGGGAACATTCAGTACTTC.

The chain employs TRBV7-9 and TRBJ1-2; unclear D gene. In germline, CDR1 is SEHNR, CDR2 FQNEAQ (reference sequence). Trimming shortened V by 1 base and J by 7 bases, and 10 bases separated the two germline ends. The CDR3 is 13 amino acids. The CDR3 reads CASSLVSKPGYTF. CDR3 nucleotides: TGTGCCAGCAGCTTAGTTTCCAAACCTGGCTACACCTTC.

This clonotype occurred a few times. The rearrangement joins TRBV20-1 to TRBJ2-2; the D gene is possibly TRBD1 (6 bases). This CDR3 is 15 amino acids long. In germline, CDR1 is DFQATT, CDR2 SNEGSKA (reference sequence). The V end lost 5 bases, the J end lost 2 bases, and 15 bases lay between the germline ends. CDR3 sequence reads: CSARAARGNTGELFF. As DNA, the CDR3 is TGCAGTGCTCGGGCGGCCAGGGGTAACACCGGGGAGCTGTTTTTT.

The V call is TRBV9, the J call TRBJ2-2; TRBD2 matches at 7 bases. Germline loops: CDR1 SGDLS, CDR2 YYNGEE. With 4 bases clipped from V and 7 bases from J, the junction kept 7 bases outside the gene matches. The CDR3 totals 14 residues. CDR3 nucleotide sequence: TGTGCCAGCAGCAAGACTAGCTTTGTCGGGGAGCTGTTTTTT. It is translated as CASSKTSFVGELFF.

This clonotype occurred a few times. The chain links TRBV5-1 to TRBJ2-1; no reliable D call. CDR3 length: 14 amino acids. Per the germline V gene, CDR1 is SGHRS and CDR2 is YFSETQ. V lost 3 bases, J lost 4 bases, and 11 bases lay in between. Written as DNA, the CDR3 is TGCGCCAGCAGCTACGCCGCGGCTTACAATGAGCAGTTCTTC. It specifies CASSYAAAYNEQFF.

The chain recombines TRBV5-1 with TRBJ2-7; D tentatively fits TRBD1 or TRBD2 (6 bases each). V was trimmed by 4 bases and J by 7 bases, leaving 15 bases between them. The CDR3 length is 13 residues. The germline V gene has CDR1 SGHRS and CDR2 YFSETQ. CDR3 residues: CASSQGRGREQYF. The CDR3 nucleotides are TGCGCCAGCAGCCAGGGGCGGGGACGGGAGCAGTACTTC.

This clonotype was recorded many times. The rearrangement uses TRBV9 and TRBJ2-1; D not certain. The CDR3 runs to 16 residues. Trimming shortened V by 0 bases and J by 2 bases, and 12 bases separated the two germline ends. Germline V gene lookup returns CDR1 SGDLS and CDR2 YYNGEE. The CDR3 spells CASSVVGSPPYNEQFF. CDR3 DNA: TGTGCCAGCAGCGTAGTCGGGTCCCCGCCCTACAATGAGCAGTTCTTC. The complete variable domain, with remaining parts taken from reference TRBV9 and TRBJ2-1, reads DSGVTQTPKHLITATGQRVTLRCSPRSGDLSVYWYQQSLDQGLQFLIQYYNGEERAKGNILERFSAQQFPDLHSELNLSSLELGDSALYFCASSVVGSPPYNEQFFGPGTRLTVL.

Only a few counts were recorded for this clonotype. V gene TRBV6-4 combines with J gene TRBJ2-2; D perhaps matches TRBD2 (6 bases). The CDR3 spans 14 residues. Trimming stripped 6 bases from V and 0 bases from J, with 8 bases between. The germline CDR1 and CDR2 sequences are MRHNA and SNTAGT. The CDR3 DNA reads TGTGCCAGCAGAATAGCGGCGAACACCGGGGAGCTGTTTTTT. Its protein product is CASRIAANTGELFF.

V and J are TRBV6-1 and TRBJ2-1, with 10 bases lining up with TRBD2. Trimming at V came to 3 bases and at J to 3 bases, leaving 5 bases not matched to a gene. Per germline, CDR1 MNHNS and CDR2 SASEGT. The CDR3 has 16 residues. The CDR3 here is CASSDLSSGGYNEQFF. In DNA, the CDR3 is TGTGCCAGCAGTGATCTTTCTAGCGGGGGCTACAATGAGCAGTTCTTC.

The V gene is TRBV11-3, the J gene TRBJ2-1; the match to TRBD2 covers 13 bases. The CDR3 is 15 residues long. Per the germline V gene, CDR1 is SGHNT and CDR2 is YENEEA. Trimming at V came to 5 bases and at J to 10 bases, leaving 8 bases not matched to a gene. CDR3 residues: CASSPGTSGAREQFF. CDR3 in DNA: TGTGCCAGCAGCCCCGGGACTAGCGGGGCACGGGAGCAGTTCTTC.

This clonotype appeared a single time. DNA of the CDR3: TGTGCCAGCAGCCCCCGCCCACAGCTAGCCTCCTACGAGCAGTACTTC. This gives the protein CASSPRPQLASYEQYF. The chain is built from TRBV11-2 and TRBJ2-7, with D perhaps TRBD2 (5 bases). Per germline, CDR1 SGHAT and CDR2 FQNNGV. The CDR3 is 16 amino acids. Between the trimmed V and J ends, which lost 5 bases and 0 bases, there was a span of 17 bases.

The chain uses TRBV24-1 and TRBJ2-1; tentatively, D is TRBD2 (5 bases). V gave up 4 bases and J gave up 2 bases, with 14 bases separating them. This CDR3 is built from 16 residues. Germline V CDR1 and CDR2: KGHDR, SFDVKD. The CDR3: CATSDPSAAPYNEQFF. CDR3 bases: TGTGCCACCAGTGACCCCTCAGCGGCCCCCTACAATGAGCAGTTCTTC.

The chain has TRBV21-1 and TRBJ2-5; the D call of TRBD2 is as the table states it, not checked on the DNA. TRBV21-1 is listed as a pseudogene. This CDR3 is 17 amino acids long. The CDR3 loop reads CASSRGLAEAKQETQYF. In DNA, the CDR3 is TGTGCCAGCAGCAGGGGACTAGCGGAGGCCAAACAAGAGACCCAGTACTTC.

The chain recombines TRBV24-1 with TRBJ2-5, with 7 bases that match TRBD2. The CDR3 extends over 16 amino acids. Losses at the gene ends were 0 bases for V and 5 bases for J; bases not matched to a gene: 8. CDR1 and CDR2 (germline): KGHDR, SFDVKD. This CDR3 is CATSDLASGGGETQYF. Here the CDR3 DNA reads TGTGCCACCAGTGATTTGGCGTCGGGGGGTGGTGAGACCCAGTACTTC.

This clonotype was observed a few times. The rearrangement joins TRBV20-1 to TRBJ2-3, with 9 nucleotides matching TRBD2. The V gene's germline CDR1 is DFQATT and CDR2 SNEGSKA (reference sequence). This CDR3 comprises 16 residues. With 6 bases clipped from V and 2 bases from J, the junction kept 12 bases outside the gene matches. DNA for the CDR3: TGCAGTGCGCTATTACATAGCGGGGGAAACACAGATACGCAGTATTTT. Translating gives CSALLHSGGNTDTQYF.

Only one count was recorded for this clonotype. This sequence joins TRBV7-8 and TRBJ2-7; D possibly uses TRBD1 or TRBD2 (6 bases each). This CDR3 has 14 residues. With 1 base removed from V and 3 bases from J, the gap between germline ends came to 10 bases. Germline-derived CDR1 and CDR2 are SGHVS and FQNEAQ. The CDR3 sequence: CASSLERGVYEQYF. CDR3 DNA: TGTGCCAGCAGCTTAGAGAGGGGGGTCTACGAGCAGTACTTC.

The chain links TRBV18 to TRBJ2-7; 10 bases fit TRBD2. The CDR3 covers 16 residues. Unmatched junction bases numbered 5, after V lost 3 bases and J lost 0 bases. CDR1 and CDR2 from the germline V gene are KGHSH and LQKENI. Here the CDR3 reads CASSPQAGGLSYEQYF. Here the CDR3 DNA reads TGTGCCAGCTCACCTCAAGCGGGGGGGCTCTCCTACGAGCAGTACTTC.